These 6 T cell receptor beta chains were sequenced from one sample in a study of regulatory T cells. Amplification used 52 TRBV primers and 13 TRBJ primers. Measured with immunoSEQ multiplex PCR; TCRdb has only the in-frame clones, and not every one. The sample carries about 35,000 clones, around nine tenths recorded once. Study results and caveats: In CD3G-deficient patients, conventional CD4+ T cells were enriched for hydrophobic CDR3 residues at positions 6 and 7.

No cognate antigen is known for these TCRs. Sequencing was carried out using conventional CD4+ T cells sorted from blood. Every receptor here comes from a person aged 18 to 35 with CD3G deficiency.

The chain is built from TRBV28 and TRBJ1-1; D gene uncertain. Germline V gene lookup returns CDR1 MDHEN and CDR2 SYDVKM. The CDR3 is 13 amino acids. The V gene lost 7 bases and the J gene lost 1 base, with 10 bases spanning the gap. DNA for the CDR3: TGTGCCAGCACCATAAAGTCGAACACTGAAGCTTTCTTT. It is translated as CASTIKSNTEAFF.

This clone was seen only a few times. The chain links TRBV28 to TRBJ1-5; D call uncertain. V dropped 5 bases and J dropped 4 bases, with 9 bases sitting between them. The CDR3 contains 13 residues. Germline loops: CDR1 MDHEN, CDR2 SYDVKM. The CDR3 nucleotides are TGTGCCAGCAGTCGCCCCCCTAATCAGCCCCAGCATTTT. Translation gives CASSRPPNQPQHF.

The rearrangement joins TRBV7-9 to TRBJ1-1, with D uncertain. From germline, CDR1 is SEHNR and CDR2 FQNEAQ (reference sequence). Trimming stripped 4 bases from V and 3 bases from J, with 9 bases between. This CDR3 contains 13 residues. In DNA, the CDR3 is TGTGCCAGCAGCTGGACCCGGGACACTGAAGCTTTCTTT. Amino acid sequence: CASSWTRDTEAFF.

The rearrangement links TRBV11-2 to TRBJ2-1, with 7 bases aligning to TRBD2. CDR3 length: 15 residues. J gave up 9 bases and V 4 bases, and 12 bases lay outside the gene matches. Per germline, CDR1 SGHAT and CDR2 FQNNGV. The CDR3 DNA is TGTGCCAGCAGCTCAAAAGGACTAGTGTCGGGTGAGCAGTTCTTC. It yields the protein CASSSKGLVSGEQFF. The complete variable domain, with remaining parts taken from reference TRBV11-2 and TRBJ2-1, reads EAGVAQSPRYKIIEKRQSVAFWCNPISGHATLYWYQQILGQGPKLLIQFQNNGVVDDSQLPKDRFSAERLKGVDSTLKIQPAKLEDSAVYLCASSSKGLVSGEQFFGPGTRLTVL.

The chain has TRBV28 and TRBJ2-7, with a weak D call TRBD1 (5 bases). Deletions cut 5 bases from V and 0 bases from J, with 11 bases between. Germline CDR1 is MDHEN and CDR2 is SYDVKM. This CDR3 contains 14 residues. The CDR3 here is CASSPTANSYEQYF. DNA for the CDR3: TGTGCCAGCAGTCCGACAGCGAACTCCTACGAGCAGTACTTC.

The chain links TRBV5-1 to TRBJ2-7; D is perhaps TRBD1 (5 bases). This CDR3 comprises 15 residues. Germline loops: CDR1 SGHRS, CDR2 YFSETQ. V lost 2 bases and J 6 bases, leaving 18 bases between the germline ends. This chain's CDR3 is CASSLRGTGTSEQYF. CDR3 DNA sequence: TGCGCCAGCAGCTTAAGAGGCACAGGAACGAGCGAGCAGTACTTC.